Following are 22 T cell receptor beta chains from one sample sequenced in a study of human T cells and chemical hapten exposure (dated by TCRdb to the early 2020s). The time point label, read with the paper, signifies: patch test 1, 2 weeks after DPC sensitization. The label giving this sample's treatment or condition can be read as: therapeutic diphenylcyclopropenone sensitization with weekly scalp DPC. Library generation was performed with RACE. The sequencer listed for this sample is NextSeq 500. TCRdb redid the processing of the public reads, applying fastp at Q25 and MiXCR, and retained in-frame beta chains. For every CDR3 protein sequence, its rows merge into one entry that carries the most common genes and DNA. The sample profile shows about 120,000 distinct CDR3 sequences; 12% of them were found once. Jointly, the top ten make up around 1.4% of the sample. Specimen: whole blood, collected in connection with sensitization to the hapten diphenylcyclopropenone (DPC). Receptor source: a woman in her 50s with alopecia areata. Some clones in this sample may be carry-over from other donors' samples.

The sample holds many counts of this clonotype. The chain has TRBV7-6 and TRBJ2-1, with TRBD1 matching over 7 bases. J gave up 1 base and V 4 bases, and 1 base lay outside the gene matches. This CDR3 spans 14 amino acids. Germline CDR1 reads SGHVS; CDR2 reads FNYEAQ. This chain's CDR3 is CASSSRGSYNEQFF. CDR3 DNA sequence: TGTGCCAGCAGCTCCAGGGGGTCCTACAATGAGCAGTTCTTC.

In this sample, this clonotype turned up a few times. This rearrangement joins TRBV9 to TRBJ2-1, with D perhaps assigned TRBD1 or TRBD2 (6 bases each). Germline V lookup: CDR1 SGDLS, CDR2 YYNGEE. V was clipped by 0 bases and J by 7 bases, with 11 bases between them. CDR3 length: 14 amino acids. The CDR3 here is CASSVGGGLNEQFF. In DNA form, the CDR3 reads TGTGCCAGCAGCGTAGGTGGGGGGCTGAATGAGCAGTTCTTC.

On this clonotype itself: The junction does not match germline at one end; this may be a read error. This rearrangement joins TRBV6-4 to TRBJ2-3; D might be TRBD2 (6 bases). Looked up from germline, CDR1 is MRHNA and CDR2 is SNTAGT. This CDR3 spans 9 amino acids. Here the CDR3 DNA reads TGTGCCAGCAGAGTACTAGCCCATTTT. Translation gives CASRVLAHF.

This clonotype has just a few counts. This chain links TRBV20-1 with TRBJ2-1; 8 nucleotides line up with TRBD2. Germline values: CDR1 DFQATT, CDR2 SNEGSKA (reference sequence). This CDR3 is 13 amino acids long. With V trimmed by 5 bases and J by 7 bases, 7 bases remained unmatched. The CDR3 loop reads CSARTSPRNEQFF. CDR3 nucleotides: TGCAGTGCTCGGACTAGCCCCAGAAATGAGCAGTTCTTC.

This clonotype has a count of ten or more. The J gene is TRBJ1-2, the V gene TRBV12-3 or TRBV12-4; D remains ambiguous. CDR3 length: 13 amino acids. Between the trimmed V and J ends, which lost 5 bases and 1 base, there was a span of 8 bases. CDR3 bases: TGTGCCAGCAGTGTAATGGTTAACTATGGCTACACCTTC. Amino acids: CASSVMVNYGYTF.

This clonotype was observed many times. The chain has TRBV28 and TRBJ2-6, with D unresolved. The CDR3 extends over 18 amino acids. In germline, CDR1 is MDHEN, CDR2 SYDVKM. Trimming shortened V by 6 bases and J by 0 bases, and 18 bases separated the two germline ends. The CDR3 spells CASSSALRPDSGANVLTF. The CDR3 coding sequence is TGTGCCAGCAGCTCCGCTTTGAGACCAGACTCTGGGGCCAACGTCCTGACTTTC.

The chain has TRBV3-1 and TRBJ2-1, with TRBD2 identical over 15 bases. The V and J ends lost 3 bases and 5 bases, in that order; junction bases with no gene match: 8. Germline V gene sequence: CDR1 LGHDT, CDR2 YNNKEL (reference sequence). The CDR3 has 18 amino acids. CDR3 loop: CASSHYGTSGRRDNEQFF. CDR3 nucleotide sequence: TGTGCCAGCAGCCATTACGGGACTAGCGGGAGGAGGGACAATGAGCAGTTCTTC.

The V call is TRBV5-1, the J call TRBJ1-4, with D possibly being TRBD1 (6 bases). Germline V CDR1 and CDR2: SGHRS, YFSETQ. Trimming left V 6 bases short and J 6 bases short, with 15 bases between. The CDR3 runs 14 residues. CDR3 in amino acids: CASTPGQLDEKLFF. The DNA of the CDR3 is TGCGCCAGCACTCCAGGACAGCTTGATGAAAAACTGTTTTTT.

This clonotype appeared a few times. The chain has TRBV6-5 and TRBJ1-5, with TRBD1 identical over 11 bases. The V segment lost 5 bases and the J segment 0 bases; nucleotides outside the gene matches: 12. The length of the CDR3 is 19 residues. CDR1 is MNHEY, CDR2 SVGAGI, per germline. The DNA for the CDR3 is TGTGCCAGCAGTCGATCTCCCGGGACAGGGGGAGGTAGCAATCAGCCCCAGCATTTT. As protein: CASSRSPGTGGGSNQPQHF.

This clonotype was detected only a few times. The V gene is TRBV12-3 or TRBV12-4, the J gene TRBJ2-1; 14 nucleotides line up with TRBD2. The CDR3 runs 15 residues. V was pared by 7 bases and J by 7 bases, with 6 bases of the junction left unmatched. The CDR3 protein is CASIEGTSGSNEQFF. As DNA, the CDR3 is TGTGCCAGCATCGAAGGGACTAGCGGGAGTAATGAGCAGTTCTTC.

This clonotype was counted at least ten times. This chain links TRBV5-6 with TRBJ2-1; no firm D call. The V end lost 6 bases, the J end lost 8 bases, and 9 bases lay between the germline ends. The CDR3 has 11 residues. Germline V lookup: CDR1 SGHDT, CDR2 YYEEEE. The chain's CDR3 is CASTSSYEQFF. The CDR3 DNA is TGTGCCAGCACCTCCAGCTATGAGCAGTTCTTC.

The rearrangement joins TRBV7-9 to TRBJ1-4; D might be TRBD1 (6 bases). This CDR3 comprises 14 residues. Germline V gene data show CDR1 as SEHNR and CDR2 as FQNEAQ (reference sequence). V lost 2 bases, J lost 8 bases, and 12 bases lay in between. The CDR3 DNA is TGTGCCAGCAGCTTATACAGGGACGAAGAAAAACTGTTTTTT. Its translation is CASSLYRDEEKLFF.

This clonotype was detected only a few times. The V gene is TRBV12-3 or TRBV12-4, the J gene TRBJ2-7; D is ambiguous. CDR3 length equals 13 residues. V lost 0 bases, J lost 6 bases, and 9 bases lay in between. The CDR3 region is CASSLAKMGEQYF. The DNA of the CDR3 is TGTGCCAGCAGTTTAGCCAAGATGGGCGAGCAGTACTTC.

Comment on this clonotype: A read error may explain this, as a much larger clone is one base away. V gene TRBV3-1 combines with J gene TRBJ2-1, with D perhaps TRBD2 (6 bases). The CDR3 has 16 amino acids. Germline loops: CDR1 LGHDT, CDR2 YNNKEL (reference sequence). The CDR3 nucleotides read TGTGCCAGCGGCCAAATGCGGGGACTGGGAGCCCATGAGCAGTTCTTC. Amino acid sequence: CASGQMRGLGAHEQFF.

Ten or more counts support this clonotype. The rearrangement joins TRBV12-3 or TRBV12-4 to TRBJ1-2; D unclear. The CDR3 covers 13 residues. V lost 3 bases to trimming and J lost 3 bases, with 8 bases between them. The CDR3 DNA reads as TGTGCCAGCAGTTTTGGGCCACACTATGGCTACACCTTC. It yields the protein CASSFGPHYGYTF.

This clonotype was picked up many times. The V call is TRBV20-1, the J call TRBJ2-2, with D uncertain. There are 11 residues in the CDR3. Germline V gene lookup returns CDR1 DFQATT and CDR2 SNEGSKA (reference sequence). V was cut by 3 bases and J by 6 bases, with 5 bases left in between. CDR3 nucleotide sequence: TGCAGTGCTAGTTCATCCGGGGAGCTGTTTTTT. Encoded protein: CSASSSGELFF.

This clonotype appeared a few times. The chain uses TRBV5-1 and TRBJ1-2; D is perhaps TRBD1 (6 bases). Trimming cost V 4 bases and J 5 bases, with 24 bases left between them. This CDR3 has 17 amino acids. Germline lookup yields CDR1 SGHRS and CDR2 YFSETQ. The CDR3 loop reads CASSSREGAGTPYGYTF. For the CDR3, the DNA is TGCGCCAGCAGCAGCAGAGAAGGTGCTGGGACACCGTATGGCTACACCTTC.

This clonotype came up many times. The rearrangement joins TRBV11-2 to TRBJ2-1; D is undetermined. From germline, CDR1 is SGHAT and CDR2 FQNNGV. The CDR3 runs 15 residues. Trimming cost V 5 bases and J 0 bases, with 11 bases left between them. The CDR3 is CASSTHRSSYNEQFF. DNA of the CDR3: TGTGCCAGCAGCACGCACAGAAGCTCCTACAATGAGCAGTTCTTC.

The rearrangement links TRBV9 to TRBJ1-1, with unresolved D. CDR1 and CDR2 (germline): SGDLS, YYNGEE. The V end was cut by 2 bases, the J end by 4 bases, with 9 bases between. The CDR3 contains 13 residues. CDR3 bases: TGTGCCAGCAGCGTGAGCCCAAGCACTGAAGCTTTCTTT. Amino acid sequence: CASSVSPSTEAFF.

The sample holds one count of this clonotype. The V call is TRBV20-1, the J call TRBJ1-2; the D is unclear. V was trimmed by 0 bases and J by 5 bases, leaving 4 bases between them. Germline-derived CDR1 and CDR2 are DFQATT and SNEGSKA (reference sequence). The CDR3 has 11 residues. The chain's CDR3 is CSAREQYGYTF. The CDR3 bases are TGCAGTGCTAGAGAGCAGTATGGCTACACCTTC.

The chain links TRBV18 to TRBJ1-1, with 7 positions matching TRBD1. J lost 0 bases, V lost 10 bases, and 8 bases had no gene match. Germline values: CDR1 KGHSH, CDR2 LQKENI. This CDR3 has 14 amino acids. DNA of the CDR3: TGTGCCACCCGGGACAGTCATATGAACACTGAAGCTTTCTTT. Translated, it gives CATRDSHMNTEAFF.

The chain is built from TRBV5-1 and TRBJ2-4; D assignment may be TRBD1 or TRBD2 (6 bases each). CDR1 is SGHRS, CDR2 YFSETQ, per germline. Trimming pared 4 bases from V and 10 bases from J, leaving 15 bases between. The CDR3 length is 13 residues. The CDR3 region is CASSPGDGQIQYF. The CDR3 DNA sequence: TGCGCCAGCAGCCCGGGGGACGGACAGATTCAGTACTTC.